This TCR beta chain emerged from a study of OX40 agonist ivuxolimab in advanced cancers. Prior autoimmune disease or systemic immunosuppression barred patients. Only in-frame clones appear in the TCRdb table, and some are missing; sequencing was by immunoSEQ multiplex PCR. The table shows about 53,000 clones, with approximately 90% occurring only once. The CDR3 length is 16 residues. V lost 0 bases and J 2 bases, leaving 14 bases between the germline ends. From germline, CDR1 is LGHNA and CDR2 YSLEER. The J gene is TRBJ2-7, the V gene TRBV4-3; D possibly matches TRBD1 or TRBD2 (5 bases each). The receptor's source is an adult with an advanced solid tumor such as melanoma, head and neck, liver or kidney cancer. The input for sequencing was CD4+ or CD8+ T cells sorted from blood, taken in a trial of the OX40 agonist ivuxolimab. The CDR3 spells CASSQDWDGVTYEQYF. The CDR3 DNA reads TGCGCCAGCAGCCAAGATTGGGACGGGGTTACCTACGAGCAGTACTTC.